The entry that follows covers one T cell receptor (beta chain) sequence. The data derive from a study of blood T cell repertoires in COVID-19. Study-level background: The origin of the acute and convalescent COVID-19 samples was the United States, Italy and Spain. Sample material is recorded as cDNA or gDNA derived from T cells, B-cell-depleted T cells, or PBMCs.

This CDR3 has 13 amino acids. The V gene's germline CDR1 is MNHEY and CDR2 SVGAGI. The V end lost 7 bases, the J end lost 7 bases, and 13 bases lay between the germline ends. Data came from immunoSEQ multiplex PCR; TCRdb stores just in-frame clones and leaves some out. The repertoire has a few hundred thousand clones, around 90% of them found once; the top ten carry 6.5% to 8%. The clonotype originates from a woman in her 30s with COVID-19, enrolled during active disease. The specimen sequenced was peripheral blood. The chain links TRBV6-5 to TRBJ1-4; D is perhaps TRBD1 (6 bases). CDR3 region: CASTGAEGEKLFF. The DNA for the CDR3 is TGTGCCAGCACAGGGGCAGAGGGTGAAAAACTGTTTTTT.